The present T cell receptor beta chain was sequenced within a study of cytomegalovirus exposure and HLA in healthy donors. Study background: Ancestry clustering placed 70% to 90% of several hundred genotyped donors in the Caucasian-associated cluster.

The CDR3 covers 14 residues. Trimming cost V 0 bases and J 5 bases; bases outside gene matches: 3. Germline V CDR1 and CDR2: SGHKS, YYEKEE (reference sequence). PCR was performed using 60 Vbeta and 13 Jbeta primers. Data came from immunoSEQ multiplex PCR; TCRdb stores just in-frame clones and leaves some out. The sample records about 180,000 clones, 76% being singletons. General observations from the study: Rates of TCR association differed by HLA locus in a later analysis, with DRB1 highest and HLA-C lowest.

On this clone: Its cognate antigen is unknown.

The rearrangement uses TRBV5-5 and TRBJ2-5; 8 bases match TRBD2. The sequencing input was PBMCs. The sequence derives from a man between 18 and 29 years old in good health and CMV-seronegative. DNA of the CDR3: TGTGCCAGCAGCTTGGAAGGCGGGAGGGAGACCCAGTACTTC. Its protein product is CASSLEGGRETQYF.